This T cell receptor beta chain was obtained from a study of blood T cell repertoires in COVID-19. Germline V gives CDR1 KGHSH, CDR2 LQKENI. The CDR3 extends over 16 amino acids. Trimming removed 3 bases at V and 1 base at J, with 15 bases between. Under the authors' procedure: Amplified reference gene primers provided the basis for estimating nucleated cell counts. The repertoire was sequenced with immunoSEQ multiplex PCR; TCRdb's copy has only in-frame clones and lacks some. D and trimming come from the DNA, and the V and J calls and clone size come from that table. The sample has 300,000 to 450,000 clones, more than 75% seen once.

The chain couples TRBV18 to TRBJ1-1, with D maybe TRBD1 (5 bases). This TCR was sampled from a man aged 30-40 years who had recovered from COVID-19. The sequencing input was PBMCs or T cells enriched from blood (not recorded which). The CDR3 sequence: CASSPQTWGGNTEAFF. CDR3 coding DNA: TGTGCCAGCTCACCGCAGACGTGGGGGGGGAACACTGAAGCTTTCTTT.